This TCR beta chain comes out of a study of T cells in Graves' hyperthyroidism and ophthalmopathy. TCR beta CDR3 sequences were amplified from RNA transcripts. First-round RT-PCR targeting the TCR CDR3 was performed with the HTBI primer set. One entry per CDR3 protein, called by TCRdb with MiXCR from the multiplex PCR reads. The sample carries approximately 610,000 distinct CDR3 sequences, 14% to 15% recorded once. Uncontrolled infection, other autoimmune disease, pregnancy or lactation disqualified patients from enrolment. The CDR3 loop spans 14 amino acids. With 5 bases clipped from V and 4 bases from J, the junction kept 6 bases outside the gene matches. Findings and limits, study-wide: Most expanded thyroid clonotypes above 0.001 also appeared in blood. The model made its ophthalmopathy prediction, and onset followed a median approximately six months later.

This clonotype was observed many times. Its target is not known. The clonotype was recovered from a woman aged 40 to 50 with Graves' ophthalmopathy. Sequences were obtained from blood. The chain joins TRBV12-3 or TRBV12-4 to TRBJ2-5; 8 nucleotides line up with TRBD1. CDR3 sequence: CASSGQGEGETQYF. The DNA for the CDR3 is TGTGCCAGCAGTGGACAGGGTGAGGGAGAGACCCAGTACTTC.